This T cell receptor (beta chain) is from a study of blood T cell repertoires in COVID-19. Overall study context: Sample material is recorded as cDNA or gDNA derived from T cells, B-cell-depleted T cells, or PBMCs.

V lost 0 bases, J lost 4 bases, and 4 bases stayed unmatched. Germline CDR1 MNHEY, CDR2 SMNVEV (reference sequence). This CDR3 has 16 amino acids. In the study's own analysis: Amplified reference gene primers provided the basis for estimating nucleated cell counts. Data came from immunoSEQ multiplex PCR; TCRdb stores just in-frame clones and leaves some out. The D gene and trimming were derived from the DNA, and the V and J assignments and clone size from that table. The table lists about 300,000 clones, around 90% of them singletons. Adults between about 18 and 95 years of age took part from about two dozen US areas. Two consecutive negative NP/OP PCR tests, clearance, or resolved symptoms defined Cohort 3 recovery.

The gene calls are TRBV27 and TRBJ1-2; 11 nucleotides line up with TRBD1. This TCR was recovered from a woman under 40 who had recovered from COVID-19. Specimen: PBMCs or T cells enriched from blood (not recorded which). The CDR3 sequence is CASSLSGTGGSYGYTF. CDR3 nucleotide sequence: TGTGCCAGCAGTTTATCCGGGACAGGGGGGTCCTATGGCTACACCTTC.